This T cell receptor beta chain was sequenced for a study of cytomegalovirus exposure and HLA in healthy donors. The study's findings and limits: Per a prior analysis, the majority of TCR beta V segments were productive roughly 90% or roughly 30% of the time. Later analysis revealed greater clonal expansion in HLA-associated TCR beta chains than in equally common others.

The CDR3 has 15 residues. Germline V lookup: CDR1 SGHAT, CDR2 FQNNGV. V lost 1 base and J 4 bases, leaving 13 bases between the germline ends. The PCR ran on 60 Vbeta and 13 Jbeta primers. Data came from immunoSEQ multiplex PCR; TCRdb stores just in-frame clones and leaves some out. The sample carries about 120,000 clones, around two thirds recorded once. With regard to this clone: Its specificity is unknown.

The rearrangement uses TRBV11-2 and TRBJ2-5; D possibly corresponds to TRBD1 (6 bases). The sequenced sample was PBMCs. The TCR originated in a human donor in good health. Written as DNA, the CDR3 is TGTGCCAGCAGCTTAGTGCCAGGACAGAGAGAGACCCAGTACTTC. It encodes CASSLVPGQRETQYF.